A single count supports the clone carrying this TCR beta chain. The source of the sample is a study of blood T cell repertoires in COVID-19. The CDR3 has 14 residues. The V segment lost 3 bases and the J segment 6 bases; nucleotides outside the gene matches: 7. Germline CDR1 reads MNHNS; CDR2 reads SASEGT. Measured with immunoSEQ multiplex PCR; TCRdb has only the in-frame clones, and not every one. The repertoire holds 100,000 to 150,000 clones, with around 80% as singletons. Sequencing used peripheral blood. The receptor was derived from a man of 80 years or more with active or convalescent COVID-19. The V gene is TRBV6-1, the J gene TRBJ1-1, with 7 bases fitting TRBD1. The DNA of the CDR3 is TGTGCCAGCAGTGAGACAGGGAAGGTAGCTGAAGCTTTCTTT. Translating gives CASSETGKVAEAFF.